One sample yielded the 6 T cell receptor beta chains listed below, sequenced in a study of CD8 T cells in ankylosing spondylitis. Study observations and caveats: In ankylosing spondylitis blood, a motif of roughly 8 highly homologous TCR beta variants appeared characteristic.

Antigens of these TCRs are unknown. TCRdb re-called the 5' RACE reads with MiXCR, one entry per CDR3 protein. Here the sample spans under 550,000 distinct CDR3 sequences, roughly 25% being singletons. Sequencing was done on a sample of blood, either unsorted or a sorted T cell fraction (not recorded which). These receptors were collected from a male donor with ankylosing spondylitis.

The chain uses TRBV15 and TRBJ2-1; possibly TRBD1 for D (5 bases). The CDR3 covers 16 residues. V was cut by 3 bases and J by 6 bases, with 18 bases left in between. Germline lookup yields CDR1 LNHNV and CDR2 YYDKDF (reference sequence). CDR3 in DNA: TGTGCCACCAGCAGGGACAACCAAGCGCTGGGCAATGAGCAGTTCTTC. Amino acid sequence: CATSRDNQALGNEQFF.

This clonotype was observed a handful of times. The CDR3 loop is CATQPGENQPQHF. CDR3 DNA sequence: TGTGCCACCCAGCCAGGGGAAAACCAGCCCCAGCATTTT. This chain joins TRBV12-3 or TRBV12-4 and TRBJ1-5; a possible D gene is TRBD1 (6 bases). This CDR3 is 13 amino acids long. V was shortened by 10 bases and J by 7 bases, with 17 bases between the two germline ends.

The rearrangement uses TRBV3-1 and TRBJ2-1; 7 nucleotides match TRBD2. In germline, CDR1 is LGHDT, CDR2 YNNKEL (reference sequence). V shed 0 bases and J 4 bases; nucleotides not matched to a gene: 3. The CDR3 contains 15 residues. CDR3 sequence reads: CASSQEAGPYNEQFF. As DNA, the CDR3 is TGTGCCAGCAGCCAAGAAGCGGGGCCTTACAATGAGCAGTTCTTC.

The rearrangement uses TRBV11-2 and TRBJ2-5; D is ambiguous. Trimming shortened V by 3 bases and J by 2 bases, and 7 bases separated the two germline ends. Germline CDR1 SGHAT, CDR2 FQNNGV. The CDR3 runs to 13 residues. In nucleotides, the CDR3 is TGTGCCAGCAGCTTCGGGCAGCAAGAGACCCAGTACTTC. Translation: CASSFGQQETQYF.

This clonotype was seen at least ten times. The chain links TRBV5-1 to TRBJ2-3; either TRBD1 or TRBD2 may supply D (5 bases each). There are 14 residues in the CDR3. In germline, CDR1 is SGHRS, CDR2 YFSETQ. V gave up 4 bases and J gave up 6 bases, with 15 bases separating them. The CDR3 coding sequence is TGCGCCAGCAGCGCCCGGGACCCGCAGGATACGCAGTATTTT. This translates into CASSARDPQDTQYF.

The chain has TRBV28 and TRBJ2-7, with 9 bases identical to TRBD2. Germline CDR1 and CDR2: MDHEN and SYDVKM. The CDR3 totals 14 residues. The ends lost 3 bases at V and 2 bases at J; junction bases unmatched: 2. The CDR3 is CASSLVAGAYEQYF. CDR3 bases: TGTGCCAGCAGTTTGGTAGCGGGAGCCTACGAGCAGTACTTC.